This T cell receptor beta chain comes out of a study of cytomegalovirus exposure and HLA in healthy donors. The CDR3 length is 13 residues. The germline V gene encodes CDR1 MGHRA and CDR2 YSYEKL. V gave up 4 bases and J gave up 4 bases, with 8 bases separating them. PCR used 60 Vbeta primers and 13 Jbeta primers. Sequenced by immunoSEQ multiplex PCR; TCRdb stores in-frame clones only, minus some. The sample contains under 150,000 clones, 75% to 80% of which appear only once. To note about this clone: Its antigen remains unknown.

The study sampled nominally healthy donors, though unrecorded immune exposures were likely. Whole-study findings and limits: The listing of about 150 TCR beta chains classed them as cytomegalovirus-associated.

The sample taken for sequencing was PBMCs. The origin of this receptor is a woman aged 30 to 39 in good health and CMV-seronegative. This sequence joins TRBV4-1 and TRBJ2-1, with D possibly TRBD2 on 6 matching bases. The CDR3 reads CASSRDFYNEQFF. The CDR3 bases are TGCGCCAGCAGCCGGGACTTTTACAATGAGCAGTTCTTC.